This T cell receptor (beta chain) was retrieved from a study of chemoradiotherapy in HPV16-positive cancers (dated by TCRdb to the early 2020s). The study in broad terms: Using functional T-cell assays on cells from a couple of HPV16-positive patients, the researchers defined candidate HPV-specific T-cell clones and common TCR motifs. Next, the candidate HPV-specific TCRs and motifs were followed in TCR repertoires from about 90 patients with HPV-related cancers. Whether T-cell immunity against the HPV oncoproteins E6 and E7 changes during chemoradiotherapy and whether survival is affected by this immunity were examined in the study. General study outcomes and caveats: Expansion of candidate HPV-specific clones and E7-related TCR motifs was observed in the tumor microenvironment during treatment, whereas no such expansion was observed for non-HPV-specific T cells. In HPV16-positive patients, expansion of HPV-responsive T cells during chemoradiotherapy was found to be associated with improved recurrence-free survival. The survival association was reported for HPV16-positive patients, and the functional definition of HPV-specific T cells was derived from only a couple of HPV16-positive patients.

Library preparation employed the immunoSEQ multiplex PCR assay. Imported from immuneACCESS, the table was reduced by TCRdb to in-frame sequences with V and J called. These copies leave out some clones; in studies compared against another copy, an unresolved V gene accounts for under half, and the cause of the remainder is not known. Within this sample are 7,000 or so clones, with around four fifths of them counted one time only. The ten most abundant clones make up 6.5% of the sample. Because repertoires were sampled repeatedly during chemoradiotherapy, clonal expansion in the tumor microenvironment could be followed. This clone was found a few times. Its antigen remains unidentified. Within one base of it there is no much larger clone, and no base qualities were kept. The source of this sequence is a human donor with HPV-associated anogenital cancer. The sample consisted of tumor tissue, taken from a patient who underwent chemoradiotherapy.

Here is the DNA: TGTGCCAGCAGTTACCCTGGGGCCAACGTCCTGACTTTC. Translation gives CASSYPGANVLTF. This chain is built from TRBV6-6 and TRBJ2-6; the D gene is not confidently resolved. V drops 2 bases and J drops 2 bases, leaving 1 base in between. The germline V gene (reference sequence) sets CDR1 to MNHNY and CDR2 to SVGAGI. From its cysteine to its phenylalanine, the CDR3 spans 13 amino acids. Only the CDR3 portion is preserved as DNA: 39 bases, with reading frame beginning at the first base.